One sample yielded the 3 T cell receptor beta chains listed below, sequenced in a study of blood T cell repertoires in COVID-19. Using immunoSEQ multiplex PCR, the repertoire was profiled, and TCRdb retains in-frame clones only, with some absent. The table includes 210,000 or so clones, about 90% detected once. The sequenced material came from peripheral blood. The origin of the receptors is a man under 40 with acute or convalescent COVID-19.

The V and J genes are TRBV27 and TRBJ1-1; possibly TRBD1 for D (5 bases). The V gene lost 6 bases and the J gene lost 4 bases, with 12 bases spanning the gap. Germline CDR1 reads MNHEY; CDR2 reads SMNVEV (reference sequence). This CDR3 contains 13 residues. CDR3 in amino acids: CASRDGGLTEAFF. The CDR3 DNA reads TGTGCCAGCAGGGACGGGGGTCTCACTGAAGCTTTCTTT.

The chain joins TRBV30 to TRBJ2-7; TRBD2 matches at 9 bases. This CDR3 is 17 amino acids long. The germline V gene encodes CDR1 GTSNPN and CDR2 SVGIG (reference sequence). Trimming took 1 base from V and 3 from J; bases not matched to a gene: 13. The chain's CDR3 is CAWSGGLAGENYYEQYF. CDR3 DNA: TGTGCCTGGAGTGGTGGTTTAGCGGGAGAGAATTACTACGAGCAGTACTTC.

V usage is TRBV6-5 and J usage is TRBJ2-1; TRBD2 aligns across 7 bases. V was clipped by 0 bases and J by 3 bases; unmatched bases: 2. Germline V lookup: CDR1 MNHEY, CDR2 SVGAGI. The CDR3 is 15 residues long. CDR3 in amino acids: CASSYSGTNYNEQFF. CDR3 DNA: TGTGCCAGCAGTTACTCCGGGACTAACTACAATGAGCAGTTCTTC.